In this sample, the clone carrying this T cell receptor beta chain turned up many times. Its antigen is still unknown. The CDR3 loop spans 13 amino acids. Germline V gives CDR1 SGHRS, CDR2 YFSETQ. V was pared by 3 bases and J by 4 bases, with 8 bases between. With MiXCR, TCRdb reprocessed the PCR reads. This table has fewer than 12,000 clones, roughly 12% appearing once. Nobody among the patients had been given any treatment before thyroid surgery. The source of the sample is a study of metastatic and nonmetastatic thyroid tumors. Study details: Malignant and benign thyroid patients had repertoires compared in peripheral blood and tumor or nodule tissue.

Study conclusions and caveats: The study reportedly found significantly higher TCR beta diversity in malignant thyroid tumors than benign nodules, in blood and tumor.

The receptor was isolated from a female donor with papillary thyroid cancer or a benign thyroid nodule (not recorded which). Some clones in this sample may be carry-over from other donors' samples. This chain joins TRBV5-1 and TRBJ2-1; no clear D. The sequenced sample was blood. The CDR3 here is CASSSGQYNEQFF. CDR3 bases: TGCGCCAGCAGCTCTGGTCAATACAATGAGCAGTTCTTC.